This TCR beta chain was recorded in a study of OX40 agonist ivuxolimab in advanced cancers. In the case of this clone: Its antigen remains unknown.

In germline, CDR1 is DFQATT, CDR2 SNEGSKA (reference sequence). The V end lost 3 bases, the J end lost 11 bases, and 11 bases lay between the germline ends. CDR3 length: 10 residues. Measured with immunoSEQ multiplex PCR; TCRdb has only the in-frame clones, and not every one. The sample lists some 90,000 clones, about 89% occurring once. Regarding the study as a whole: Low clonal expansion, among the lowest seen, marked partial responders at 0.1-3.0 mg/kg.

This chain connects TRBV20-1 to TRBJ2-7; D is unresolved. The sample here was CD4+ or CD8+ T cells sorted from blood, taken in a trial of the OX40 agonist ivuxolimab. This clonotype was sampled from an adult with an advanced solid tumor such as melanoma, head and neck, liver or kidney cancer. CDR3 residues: CSASSASKYF. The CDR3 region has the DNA TGCAGTGCTAGTTCGGCCAGCAAGTACTTC.